These 11 T cell receptor beta chains were sequenced from one sample in a study of monozygotic twins with inflammatory bowel disease. TCRdb re-called the 5' RACE reads and shows each CDR3 protein once, DNA omitted. This table lists fewer than 350,000 distinct CDR3 sequences. The sequencing input was blood. The receptors originated from a human donor with ulcerative colitis or Crohn's disease, or a healthy co-twin of an affected twin (not recorded which).

The V and J genes are TRBV28 and TRBJ1-4. The CDR3 runs 14 residues. The germline V gene has CDR1 MDHEN and CDR2 SYDVKM. The CDR3 is CASSLLADGEKLFF.

The chain joins TRBV20-1 to TRBJ1-6. This CDR3 contains 17 residues. Germline assignment: CDR1 DFQATT and CDR2 SNEGSKA (reference sequence). The CDR3 sequence is CSARDLSVGSYNSPLHF.

CDR3 amino acids: CASSFGGALGTEAFF. The genes are TRBV12-3 or TRBV12-4 and TRBJ1-1; the D gene TCRdb calls, TRBD1, cannot be checked with no DNA. The CDR3 covers 15 residues.

The chain is built from TRBV28 and TRBJ1-4; TCRdb gives TRBD1 as the D gene, but with no DNA this cannot be confirmed. This CDR3 region has 14 residues. CDR1 MDHEN and CDR2 SYDVKM come from the germline V gene. The CDR3 spells CASRPRGPAEKLFF.

J is TRBJ2-6 and V is TRBV5-6. Germline V lookup: CDR1 SGHDT, CDR2 YYEEEE. The CDR3 sequence is 15 residues long. CDR3 sequence: CASSFSGTGANVLTF.

The chain has TRBV23-1 and TRBJ2-7; absent DNA, TCRdb's TRBD1 call cannot be checked. TRBV23-1 is classed as an ORF, of uncertain function. The CDR3 consists of 13 residues. The CDR3: CASGPRTPYEQYF.

The chain employs TRBV28 and TRBJ2-7; the D call from TCRdb, TRBD2, cannot be confirmed without DNA. The germline CDR1 and CDR2 sequences are MDHEN and SYDVKM. This CDR3 is 15 amino acids long. CDR3 protein: CASRDGTPSLYEQYF.

V gene TRBV5-6 combines with J gene TRBJ2-5; TCRdb lists TRBD1, though no DNA is available to test this call. CDR3 size: 16 residues. Germline loops: CDR1 SGHDT, CDR2 YYEEEE. CDR3 loop: CASSRRGADIQETQYF.

The genes are TRBV18 and TRBJ2-7. Germline lookup yields CDR1 KGHSH and CDR2 LQKENI. This CDR3 has 12 amino acids. CDR3 region: CASSPDLGEQYF. Looking up the rest from reference TRBV18 and TRBJ2-7 gives the full variable domain: NAGVMQNPRHLVRRRGQEARLRCSPMKGHSHVYWYRQLPEEGLKFMVYLQKENIIDESGMPKERFSAEFPKEGPSILRIQQVVRGDSAAYFCASSPDLGEQYFGPGTRLTVT.

This sequence joins TRBV29-1 and TRBJ2-1; lacking DNA, the TRBD2 call made by TCRdb goes unchecked. CDR1 is SQVTM and CDR2 is ANQGSEA in the germline V gene. The CDR3 covers 14 residues. The CDR3 here is CSVAGLAGTNEQFF.

V usage is TRBV20-1 and J usage is TRBJ1-1; the TCRdb call, TRBD1, lacks DNA for checking. Germline CDR1 reads DFQATT; CDR2 reads SNEGSKA (reference sequence). The CDR3 has 13 residues. The CDR3 is CSARTGGEMEAFF.